The source of this TCR beta chain is a study of shared clonotypes between healthy human individuals. The CDR3 is made up of 13 amino acids. V lost 2 bases, J lost 5 bases, and 10 bases lay in between. From germline, CDR1 is SGHRS and CDR2 YFSETQ. Only in-frame clones appear in the TCRdb table, and some are missing; sequencing was by immunoSEQ multiplex PCR. This sample has millions of clones, with more than 80% found just once. The origin of this receptor is a man between 18 and 35 years old in good health. J is TRBJ1-1 and V is TRBV5-1; D gene ambiguous. The sequenced material came from naive CD4+ T cells sorted from blood. Subset here: CD45RA+ positively selected. The chain's CDR3 is CASSFVMGTEAFF. The CDR3 DNA is TGCGCCAGCAGCTTTGTTATGGGGACTGAAGCTTTCTTT.